The present entry profiles one T cell receptor beta chain with its context. Measured with immunoSEQ multiplex PCR; TCRdb has only the in-frame clones, and not every one. Of about 78,000 clones in the sample, 60% to 80% were seen once. V shed 7 bases and J 7 bases; nucleotides not matched to a gene: 8. The CDR3 is 14 residues long. Germline V gene sequence: CDR1 SNHLY, CDR2 FYNNEI. The record originates from a study of blood T cell repertoires in COVID-19. Across the whole study: From the United States, Italy and Spain came samples of acute and convalescent COVID-19.

The V and J genes are TRBV2 and TRBJ1-4; 8 bases line up with TRBD1. Specimen: peripheral blood. The receptor was isolated from a human donor in a cohort sampled during active COVID-19. The CDR3 protein is CASIKDREAEKLFF. For the CDR3, the DNA is TGTGCCAGCATTAAGGACAGGGAGGCTGAAAAACTGTTTTTT.